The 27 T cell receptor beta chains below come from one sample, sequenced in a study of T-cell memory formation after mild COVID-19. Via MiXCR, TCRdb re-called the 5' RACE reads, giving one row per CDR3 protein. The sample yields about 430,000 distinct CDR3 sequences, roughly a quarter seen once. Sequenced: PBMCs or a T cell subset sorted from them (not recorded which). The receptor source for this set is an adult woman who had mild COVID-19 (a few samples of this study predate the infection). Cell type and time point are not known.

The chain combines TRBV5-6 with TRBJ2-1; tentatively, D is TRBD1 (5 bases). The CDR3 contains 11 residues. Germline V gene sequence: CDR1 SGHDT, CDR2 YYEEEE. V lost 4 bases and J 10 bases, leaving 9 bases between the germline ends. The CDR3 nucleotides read TGTGCCAGCAGCCGAAGGACAGAGCAGTTCTTC. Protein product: CASSRRTEQFF.

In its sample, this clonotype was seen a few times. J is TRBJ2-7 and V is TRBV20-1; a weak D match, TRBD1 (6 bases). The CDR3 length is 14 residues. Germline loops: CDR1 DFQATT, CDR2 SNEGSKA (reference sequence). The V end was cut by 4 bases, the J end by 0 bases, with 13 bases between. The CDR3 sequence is CSATGLGGSYEQYF. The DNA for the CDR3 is TGCAGTGCTACAGGTCTAGGGGGCTCCTACGAGCAGTACTTC.

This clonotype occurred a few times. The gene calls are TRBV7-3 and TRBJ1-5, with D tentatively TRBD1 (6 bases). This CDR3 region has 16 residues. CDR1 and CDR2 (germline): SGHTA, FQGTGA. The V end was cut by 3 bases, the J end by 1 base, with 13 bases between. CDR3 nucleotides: TGTGCCAGCAGCTTTCAGGGGAAAGTAAGCAATCAGCCCCAGCATTTT. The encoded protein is CASSFQGKVSNQPQHF.

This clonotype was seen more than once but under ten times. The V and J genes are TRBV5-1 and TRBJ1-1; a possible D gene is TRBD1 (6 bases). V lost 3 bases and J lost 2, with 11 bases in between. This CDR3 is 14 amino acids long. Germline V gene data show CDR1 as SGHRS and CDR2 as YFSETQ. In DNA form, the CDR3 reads TGCGCCAGCAGCTACAGGGAGTTTAACACTGAAGCTTTCTTT. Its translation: CASSYREFNTEAFF.

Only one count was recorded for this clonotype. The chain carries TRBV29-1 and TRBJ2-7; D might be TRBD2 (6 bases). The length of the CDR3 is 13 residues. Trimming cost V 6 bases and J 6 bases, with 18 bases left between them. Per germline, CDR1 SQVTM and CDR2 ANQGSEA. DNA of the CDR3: TGCAGCGTGGACTATAGCGGCACAAGCGAGCAGTACTTC. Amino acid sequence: CSVDYSGTSEQYF.

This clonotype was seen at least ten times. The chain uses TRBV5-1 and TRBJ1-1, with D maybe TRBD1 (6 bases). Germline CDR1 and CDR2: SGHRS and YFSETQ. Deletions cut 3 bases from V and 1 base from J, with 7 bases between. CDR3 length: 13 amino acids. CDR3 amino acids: CASSWTENTEAFF. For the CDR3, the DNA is TGCGCCAGCAGCTGGACAGAGAACACTGAAGCTTTCTTT.

The CDR3 region is CSARVGGDRASTDTQYF. CDR3 bases: TGCAGTGCTAGAGTTGGGGGGGACAGGGCTAGCACAGATACGCAGTATTTT. This chain uses TRBV20-1 with TRBJ2-3, with 9 bases matching TRBD1. In germline, CDR1 is DFQATT, CDR2 SNEGSKA (reference sequence). V dropped 1 base and J dropped 0; count of bases not matched to a gene: 8. CDR3 length equals 17 residues.

The CDR3 sequence: CASSQDLRLAGGHPYEQYF. The DNA for the CDR3 is TGTGCCAGCAGCCAAGATCTCAGACTAGCGGGGGGACACCCCTACGAGCAGTACTTC. The V and J genes are TRBV3-1 and TRBJ2-7, with 13 positions matching TRBD2. Per germline, CDR1 LGHDT and CDR2 YNNKEL (reference sequence). After removal of 0 bases from V and 2 bases from J, the junction contained 10 bases not matched to a gene. This CDR3 spans 19 amino acids.

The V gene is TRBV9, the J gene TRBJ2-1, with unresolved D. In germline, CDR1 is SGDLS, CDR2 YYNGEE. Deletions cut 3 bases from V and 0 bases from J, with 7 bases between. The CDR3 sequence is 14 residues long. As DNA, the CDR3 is TGTGCCAGCAGCGAACATAACTCCTACAATGAGCAGTTCTTC. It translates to CASSEHNSYNEQFF.

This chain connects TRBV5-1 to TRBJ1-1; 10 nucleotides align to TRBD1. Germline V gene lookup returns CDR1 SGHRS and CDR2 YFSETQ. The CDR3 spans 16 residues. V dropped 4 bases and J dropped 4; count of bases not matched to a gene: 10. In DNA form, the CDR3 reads TGCGCCAGCAGCCTGGCGAAAGGACAGGGGGGCACTGAAGCTTTCTTT. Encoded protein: CASSLAKGQGGTEAFF.

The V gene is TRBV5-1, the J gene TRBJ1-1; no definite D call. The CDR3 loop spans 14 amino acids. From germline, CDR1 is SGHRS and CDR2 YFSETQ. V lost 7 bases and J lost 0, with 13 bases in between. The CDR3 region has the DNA TGCGCCAGCCGTACCGGACCCATGAACACTGAAGCTTTCTTT. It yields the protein CASRTGPMNTEAFF.

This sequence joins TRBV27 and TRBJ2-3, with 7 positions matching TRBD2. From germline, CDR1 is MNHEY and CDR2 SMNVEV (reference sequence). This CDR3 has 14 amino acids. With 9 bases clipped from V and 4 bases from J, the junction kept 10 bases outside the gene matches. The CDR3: CASSAGPRPDTQYF. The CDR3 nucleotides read TGTGCCAGTTCAGCGGGACCCAGGCCAGATACGCAGTATTTT.

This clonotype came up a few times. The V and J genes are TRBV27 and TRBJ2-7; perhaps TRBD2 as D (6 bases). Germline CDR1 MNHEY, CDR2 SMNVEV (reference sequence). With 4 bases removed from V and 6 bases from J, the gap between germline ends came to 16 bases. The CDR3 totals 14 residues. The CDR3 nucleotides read TGTGCCAGCAGTTGGGCGAGCGGAGCGGGCGAGCAGTACTTC. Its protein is CASSWASGAGEQYF.

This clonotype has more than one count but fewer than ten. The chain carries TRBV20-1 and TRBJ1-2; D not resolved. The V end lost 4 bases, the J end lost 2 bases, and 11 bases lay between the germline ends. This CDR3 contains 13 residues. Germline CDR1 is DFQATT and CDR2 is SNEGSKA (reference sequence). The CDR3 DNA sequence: TGCAGTGCTATACGACGGATGAACTATGGCTACACCTTC. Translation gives CSAIRRMNYGYTF.

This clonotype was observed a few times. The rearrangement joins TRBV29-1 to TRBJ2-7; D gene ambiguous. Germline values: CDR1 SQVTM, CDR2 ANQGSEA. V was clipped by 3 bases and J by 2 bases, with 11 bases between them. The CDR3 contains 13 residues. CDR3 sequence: CSVESLSTYEQYF. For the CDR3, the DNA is TGCAGCGTTGAGAGCCTATCTACCTACGAGCAGTACTTC.

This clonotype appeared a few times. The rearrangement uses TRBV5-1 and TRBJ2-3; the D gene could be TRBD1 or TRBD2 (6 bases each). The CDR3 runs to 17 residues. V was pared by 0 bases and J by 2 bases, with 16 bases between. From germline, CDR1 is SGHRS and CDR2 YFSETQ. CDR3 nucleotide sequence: TGCGCCAGCAGCTTGGTAGGGGGGATGGCCTACACAGATACGCAGTATTTT. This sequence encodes CASSLVGGMAYTDTQYF. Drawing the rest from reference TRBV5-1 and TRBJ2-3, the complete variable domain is KAGVTQTPRYLIKTRGQQVTLSCSPISGHRSVSWYQQTPGQGLQFLFEYFSETQRNKGNFPGRFSGRQFSNSRSEMNVSTLELGDSALYLCASSLVGGMAYTDTQYFGPGTRLTVL.

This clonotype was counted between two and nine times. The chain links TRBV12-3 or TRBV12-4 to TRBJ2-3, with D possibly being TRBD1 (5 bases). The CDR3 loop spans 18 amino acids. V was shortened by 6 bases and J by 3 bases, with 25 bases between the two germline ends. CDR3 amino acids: CASRQQDSHPARTDTQYF. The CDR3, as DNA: TGTGCCAGCAGACAACAGGATTCACACCCCGCCCGAACAGATACGCAGTATTTT.

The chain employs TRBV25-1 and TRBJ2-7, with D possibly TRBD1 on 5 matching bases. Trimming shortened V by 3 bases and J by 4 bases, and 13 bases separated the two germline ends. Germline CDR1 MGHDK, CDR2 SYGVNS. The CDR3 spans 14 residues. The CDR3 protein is CASSDAGFLYEQYF. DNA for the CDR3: TGTGCCAGCAGTGATGCAGGGTTTTTGTACGAGCAGTACTTC.

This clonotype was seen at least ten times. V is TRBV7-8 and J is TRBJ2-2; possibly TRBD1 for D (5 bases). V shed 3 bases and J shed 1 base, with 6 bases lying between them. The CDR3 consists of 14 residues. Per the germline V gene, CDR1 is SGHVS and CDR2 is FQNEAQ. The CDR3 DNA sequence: TGTGCCAGCAGCTTGACAGTGAACACCGGGGAGCTGTTTTTT. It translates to CASSLTVNTGELFF.

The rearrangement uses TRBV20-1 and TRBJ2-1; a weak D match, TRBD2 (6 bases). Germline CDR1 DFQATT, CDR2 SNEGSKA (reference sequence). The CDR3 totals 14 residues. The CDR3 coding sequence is TGCGGGGCCCTCAGGAGGGCGCGAACCAATGAGCAGTTCTTC. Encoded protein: CGALRRARTNEQFF.

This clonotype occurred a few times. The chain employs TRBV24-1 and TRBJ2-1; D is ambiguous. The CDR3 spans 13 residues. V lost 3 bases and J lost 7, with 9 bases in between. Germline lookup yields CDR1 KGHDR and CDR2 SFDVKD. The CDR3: CATSDVQWNEQFF. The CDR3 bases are TGTGCCACCAGTGATGTCCAGTGGAATGAGCAGTTCTTC.

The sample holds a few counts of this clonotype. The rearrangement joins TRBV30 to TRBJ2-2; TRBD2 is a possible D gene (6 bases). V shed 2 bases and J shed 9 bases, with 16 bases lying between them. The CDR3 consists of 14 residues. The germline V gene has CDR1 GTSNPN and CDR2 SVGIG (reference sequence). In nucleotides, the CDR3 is TGTGCCTGGAGTTTGGGGGGAGGCGGCTGGGAGCTGTTTTTT. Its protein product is CAWSLGGGGWELFF. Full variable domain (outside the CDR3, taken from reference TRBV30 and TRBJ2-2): SQTIHQWPATLVQPVGSPLSLECTVEGTSNPNLYWYRQAAGRGLQLLFYSVGIGQISSEVPQNLSASRPQDRQFILSSKKLLLSDSGFYLCAWSLGGGGWELFFGEGSRLTVL.

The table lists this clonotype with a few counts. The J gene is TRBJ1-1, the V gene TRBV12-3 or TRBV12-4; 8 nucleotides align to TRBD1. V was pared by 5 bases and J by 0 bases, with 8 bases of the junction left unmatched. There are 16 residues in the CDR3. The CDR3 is CASSNSPDRVNTEAFF. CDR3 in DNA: TGTGCCAGCAGTAACTCCCCGGACAGGGTGAACACTGAAGCTTTCTTT.

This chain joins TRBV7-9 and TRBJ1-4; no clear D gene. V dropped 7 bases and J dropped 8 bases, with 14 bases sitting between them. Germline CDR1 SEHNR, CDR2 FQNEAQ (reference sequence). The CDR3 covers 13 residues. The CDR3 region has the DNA TGTGCCAGCAACGCAGCCGGAGGCGAAAAACTGTTTTTT. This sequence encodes CASNAAGGEKLFF. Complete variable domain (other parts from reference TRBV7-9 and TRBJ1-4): DTGVSQNPRHKITKRGQNVTFRCDPISEHNRLYWYRQTLGQGPEFLTYFQNEAQLEKSRLLSDRFSAERPKGSFSTLEIQRTEQGDSAMYLCASNAAGGEKLFFGSGTQLSVL.

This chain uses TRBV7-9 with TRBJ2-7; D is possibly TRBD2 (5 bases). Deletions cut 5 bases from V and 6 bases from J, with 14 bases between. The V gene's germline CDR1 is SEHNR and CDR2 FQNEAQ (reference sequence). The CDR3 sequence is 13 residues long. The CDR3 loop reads CASSPPESGEQYF. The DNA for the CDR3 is TGTGCCAGCAGCCCCCCTGAAAGCGGCGAGCAGTACTTC.

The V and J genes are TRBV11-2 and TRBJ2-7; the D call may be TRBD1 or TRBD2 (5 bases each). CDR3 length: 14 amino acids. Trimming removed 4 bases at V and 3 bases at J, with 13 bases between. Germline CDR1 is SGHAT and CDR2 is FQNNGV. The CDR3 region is CASSSGHGGYEQYF. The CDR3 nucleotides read TGTGCCAGCAGCTCTGGACATGGAGGCTACGAGCAGTACTTC. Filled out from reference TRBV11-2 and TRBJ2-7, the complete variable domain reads EAGVAQSPRYKIIEKRQSVAFWCNPISGHATLYWYQQILGQGPKLLIQFQNNGVVDDSQLPKDRFSAERLKGVDSTLKIQPAKLEDSAVYLCASSSGHGGYEQYFGPGTRLTVT.

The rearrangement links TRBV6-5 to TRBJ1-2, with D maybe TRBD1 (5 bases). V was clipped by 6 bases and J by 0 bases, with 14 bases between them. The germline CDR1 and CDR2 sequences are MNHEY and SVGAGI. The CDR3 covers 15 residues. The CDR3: CASSPGHGANYGYTF. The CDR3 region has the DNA TGTGCCAGCAGCCCTGGACACGGAGCTAACTATGGCTACACCTTC.